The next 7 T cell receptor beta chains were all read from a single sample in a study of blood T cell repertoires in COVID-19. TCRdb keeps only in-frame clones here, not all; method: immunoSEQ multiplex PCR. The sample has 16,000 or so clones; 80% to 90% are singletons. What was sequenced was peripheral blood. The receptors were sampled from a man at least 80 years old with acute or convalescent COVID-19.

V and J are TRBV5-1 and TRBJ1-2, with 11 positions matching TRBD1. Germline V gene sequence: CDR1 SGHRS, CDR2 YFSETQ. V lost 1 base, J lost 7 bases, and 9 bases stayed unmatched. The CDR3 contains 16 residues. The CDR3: CASSLSFGTGGGGYTF. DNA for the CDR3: TGCGCCAGCAGCTTGTCTTTTGGGACAGGGGGTGGTGGCTACACCTTC.

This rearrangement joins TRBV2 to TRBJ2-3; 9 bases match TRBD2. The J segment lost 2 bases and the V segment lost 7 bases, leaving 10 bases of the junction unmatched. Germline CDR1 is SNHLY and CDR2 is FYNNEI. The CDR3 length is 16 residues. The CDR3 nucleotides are TGTGCCAGCAAGGCGCGGCGGGGGGGCTACACAGATACGCAGTATTTT. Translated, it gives CASKARRGGYTDTQYF.

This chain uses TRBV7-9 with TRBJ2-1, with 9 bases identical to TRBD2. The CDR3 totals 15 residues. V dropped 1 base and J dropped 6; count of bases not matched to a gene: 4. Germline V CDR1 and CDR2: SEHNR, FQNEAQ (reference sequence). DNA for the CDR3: TGTGCCAGCAGCTTAGGTAGCGGGAGAAGCAATGAGCAGTTCTTC. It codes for CASSLGSGRSNEQFF. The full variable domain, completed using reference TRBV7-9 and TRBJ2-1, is DTGVSQNPRHKITKRGQNVTFRCDPISEHNRLYWYRQTLGQGPEFLTYFQNEAQLEKSRLLSDRFSAERPKGSFSTLEIQRTEQGDSAMYLCASSLGSGRSNEQFFGPGTRLTVL.

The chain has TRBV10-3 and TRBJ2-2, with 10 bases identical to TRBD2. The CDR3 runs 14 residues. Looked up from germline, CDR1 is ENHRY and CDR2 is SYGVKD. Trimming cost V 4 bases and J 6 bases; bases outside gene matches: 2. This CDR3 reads CAISGSGGAGELFF. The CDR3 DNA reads TGTGCCATCAGTGGAAGCGGGGGGGCCGGGGAGCTGTTTTTT.

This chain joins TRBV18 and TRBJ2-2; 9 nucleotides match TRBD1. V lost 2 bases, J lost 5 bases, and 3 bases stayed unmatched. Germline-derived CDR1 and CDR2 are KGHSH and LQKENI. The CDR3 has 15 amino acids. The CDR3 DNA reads TGTGCCAGCTCACCAGAGACAGGGGGAACCGGGGAGCTGTTTTTT. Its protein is CASSPETGGTGELFF.

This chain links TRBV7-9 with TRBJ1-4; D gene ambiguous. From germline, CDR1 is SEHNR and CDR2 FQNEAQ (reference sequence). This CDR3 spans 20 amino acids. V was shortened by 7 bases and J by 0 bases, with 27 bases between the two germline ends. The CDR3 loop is CASTSRRAGAPSATNEKLFF. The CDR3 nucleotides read TGTGCCAGCACCTCGAGGAGGGCGGGTGCACCCTCCGCAACTAATGAAAAACTGTTTTTT.

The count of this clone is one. CDR3 amino acids: CSVTGGRTEAFF. CDR3 DNA: TGCAGCGTTACCGGAGGGCGCACTGAAGCTTTCTTT. The chain employs TRBV29-1 and TRBJ1-1; D not certain. Trimming left V 5 bases short and J 4 bases short, with 11 bases between. The CDR3 spans 12 residues. Germline V gene data show CDR1 as SQVTM and CDR2 as ANQGSEA.